The rows below give T cell receptor beta chains drawn from one sample of a study of response to subunit inactivated influenza vaccine. TCRdb re-analysed the RT-PCR reads in MiXCR, keeping a single row per CDR3 protein. The sample yields about 520,000 distinct CDR3 sequences, roughly 7.6% seen once. The sample was PBMCs from blood, taken less than 30 months after vaccination. The receptors shown here come from a man between 50 and 75 years old who received an inactivated influenza vaccine. Both conserved end residues are part of each CDR3. D genes are given only for firm matches. A clone size is listed for some rows: how often the clone was seen (once, few, many), or a class if it is expanded.

D gene	V gene	clone size	J gene	CDR3 protein	CDR3 DNA
.	TRBV5-1	many	TRBJ1-2	CASSSEVPRGYGYTF	TGCGCCAGCAGCTCTGAAGTGCCCAGGGGCTATGGCTACACCTTC
TRBD2	TRBV28	many	TRBJ2-7	CASSRIPGTSGRANEQYF	TGTGCCAGCAGTCGGATCCCCGGGACTAGCGGGAGGGCCAACGAGCAGTACTTC
.	TRBV12-3/TRBV12-4	.	TRBJ2-7	CASRKADEQYF	TGTGCCAGCAGAAAGGCGGACGAGCAGTACTTC
TRBD1	TRBV28	many	TRBJ2-2	CASQGVETGELFF	TGTGCCAGCCAGGGGGTGGAAACCGGGGAGCTGTTTTTT
.	TRBV7-3	few	TRBJ2-3	CASSLFFSDTQYF	TGTGCCAGCAGCTTATTTTTTTCAGATACGCAGTATTTT
.	TRBV4-1	many	TRBJ2-7	CASSEEGGDEQYF	TGCGCCAGCAGCGAAGAGGGCGGGGACGAGCAGTACTTC
.	TRBV5-6	.	TRBJ1-1	CARGPGGITEAFF	TGTGCCAGGGGCCCCGGGGGGATCACTGAAGCTTTCTTT
TRBD2	TRBV11-2	.	TRBJ2-3	CASRMAGGSTDTQYF	TGTGCCAGCAGAATGGCGGGGGGGAGCACAGATACGCAGTATTTT
TRBD2	TRBV5-1	few	TRBJ2-1	CASSLEPASSGSSYNEQFF	TGCGCCAGCAGCTTGGAACCCGCCTCTAGCGGGAGCTCCTACAATGAGCAGTTCTTC
.	TRBV3-1	few	TRBJ2-1	CASSQETEQFF	TGTGCCAGCAGCCAAGAGACTGAGCAGTTCTTC
TRBD2	TRBV2	many	TRBJ2-3	CASSPTSGGTDTQYF	TGTGCCAGCAGTCCGACTAGCGGGGGCACAGATACGCAGTATTTT
.	TRBV19	few	TRBJ1-2	CASSLWTRADYGYTF	TGTGCCAGTAGTCTCTGGACAAGAGCTGACTATGGCTACACCTTC
.	TRBV7-3	many	TRBJ2-1	CASSYRGADSYNEQFF	TGTGCCAGCAGTTACCGTGGAGCGGACTCCTACAATGAGCAGTTCTTC
.	TRBV12-3/TRBV12-4	few	TRBJ2-5	CASSLSSTRRSETQYF	TGTGCCAGCAGTTTATCGAGCACACGGAGGTCGGAGACCCAGTACTTC